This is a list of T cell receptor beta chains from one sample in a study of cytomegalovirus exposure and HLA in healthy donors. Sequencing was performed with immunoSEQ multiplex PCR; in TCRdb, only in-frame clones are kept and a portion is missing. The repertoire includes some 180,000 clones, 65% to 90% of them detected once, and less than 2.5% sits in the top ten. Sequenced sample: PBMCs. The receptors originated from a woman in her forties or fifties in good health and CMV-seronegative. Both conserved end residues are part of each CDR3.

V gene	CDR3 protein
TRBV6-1	CASSGASASTGELFF
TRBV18	CASSQNRAGEGEQYF
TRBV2	CASYFRFSSSYNEQFF
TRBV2	CASSLRTSGRDEQYF
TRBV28	CASSLGQGTYEQYF
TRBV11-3	CASSRSGRASSYNEQFF
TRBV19	CASSLSGLAASYNEQFF
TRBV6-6	CASSQDRVAETQYF
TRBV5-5	CASSLVVRGGPTDTQYF
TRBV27	CASSVQSSYEQYF
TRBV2	CASTGDRLGVQPQHF
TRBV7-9	CSTLDSSNNEQFF
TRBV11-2	CASSSRDRALEGYGYTF
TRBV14	CASSPRTSWEKLGDTQYF
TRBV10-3	CATGLAGSRGGNEQFF
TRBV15	CATSREGQGYYGYTF
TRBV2	CASTFESEKLFF
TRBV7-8	CASSYRGEGGNQPQHF
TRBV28	CASSFDGSVYRNTIYF
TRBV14	CASSQVDRGIYGYTF
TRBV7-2	CASSAGTGLIF
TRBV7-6	CASSLGGGRAVDTQYF
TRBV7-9	CASSLAPTRDRGQETQYF
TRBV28	CAITGGFGYNEQFF
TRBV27	CASSSRGLGANVLTF
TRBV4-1	CASSRGAGDYEQYF
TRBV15	CATRKGLAGGPGREQYF
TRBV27	CASRRTGAGGYTF
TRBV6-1	CASSDRRGIDEQYF
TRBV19	CASVSPFTDTQYF
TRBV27	CASSADRTEAFF
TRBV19	CASSPGQGGGEKLFF
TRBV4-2	CASSPSGATSTDTQYF
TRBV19	CARPQGHSYF
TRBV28	CASRTMPSGQGSGYTF
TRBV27	CASSSFGQGGNQPQHF
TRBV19	CASSLDRGGFSNQPQHF
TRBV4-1	CASSQPTSGYEQYF